This passage covers 17 T cell receptor beta chains from one sample sequenced in a study of metastatic and nonmetastatic thyroid tumors. MiXCR reprocessed the PCR reads for TCRdb. Altogether tens of thousands of clones are present, more than 20% being singletons, with the ten largest covering around 3%. Thyroid surgery took place with no prior treatment in any patient. Material for sequencing was blood. The source of these receptors is a male donor with papillary thyroid cancer or a benign thyroid nodule (not recorded which). Some clones in this sample may be carry-over from other donors' samples.

Worth noting for this clone: A much larger clone lies one base from this, so it may be a read error. The chain carries TRBV29-1 and TRBJ2-7; D remains ambiguous. With 4 bases removed from V and 3 bases from J, the gap between germline ends came to 22 bases. Per the germline V gene, CDR1 is SQVTM and CDR2 is ANQGSEA. The CDR3 extends over 16 amino acids. CDR3 protein: CSVVPWSTCISYEQYF. The CDR3 DNA reads TGCAGCGTTGTTCCATGGTCAACATGCATCAGCTACGAGCAGTACTTC.

The chain has TRBV4-2 and TRBJ2-3; tentative D call: TRBD2 (6 bases). This CDR3 has 18 amino acids. From germline, CDR1 is LGHNA and CDR2 YNFKEQ. V lost 3 bases and J 3 bases, leaving 22 bases between the germline ends. CDR3 region: CASSQGGAAGGLTDTQYF. The CDR3 DNA reads TGTGCCAGCAGCCAGGGGGGAGCAGCGGGTGGTCTAACAGATACGCAGTATTTT.

The chain is built from TRBV20-1 and TRBJ1-2, with D unresolved. The germline V and J ends were trimmed by 1 base and 6 bases, with 6 bases remaining between them. Per germline, CDR1 DFQATT and CDR2 SNEGSKA (reference sequence). The CDR3 contains 11 residues. The CDR3 here is CSARGRHGYTF. The CDR3 region has the DNA TGCAGTGCTAGAGGACGCCATGGCTACACCTTC.

V usage is TRBV20-1 and J usage is TRBJ2-3; D is tentatively TRBD1 or TRBD2 (5 bases each). Trimming removed 0 bases at V and 4 bases at J, with 17 bases between. The CDR3 is 16 residues long. Germline V gene data show CDR1 as DFQATT and CDR2 as SNEGSKA (reference sequence). As DNA, the CDR3 is TGCAGTGCTAGAGACCTGGGGCTAGCACGCGCAGATACGCAGTATTTT. It is translated as CSARDLGLARADTQYF.

By sample share, this clone is medium-sized. This chain connects TRBV6-1 to TRBJ2-6; maybe TRBD2 (6 bases). V dropped 1 base and J dropped 0 bases, with 13 bases sitting between them. Germline CDR1 reads MNHNS; CDR2 reads SASEGT. There are 18 residues in the CDR3. The CDR3 region is CASSEEDGGISGANVLTF. DNA for the CDR3: TGTGCCAGCAGTGAAGAGGACGGAGGGATCTCTGGGGCCAACGTCCTGACTTTC.

This clone was recorded a few times. This rearrangement joins TRBV11-2 to TRBJ2-7; a possible D gene is TRBD1 (6 bases). V was clipped by 4 bases and J by 1 base, with 14 bases between them. This CDR3 region has 15 residues. The germline gives CDR1 SGHAT, CDR2 FQNNGV. The CDR3 sequence is CASSSFQGMSYEQYF. As DNA, the CDR3 is TGTGCCAGCAGCTCCTTCCAGGGGATGTCCTACGAGCAGTACTTC. The variable domain in full, with the rest retrieved from reference TRBV11-2 and TRBJ2-7, is EAGVAQSPRYKIIEKRQSVAFWCNPISGHATLYWYQQILGQGPKLLIQFQNNGVVDDSQLPKDRFSAERLKGVDSTLKIQPAKLEDSAVYLCASSSFQGMSYEQYFGPGTRLTVT.

A note on this clone: This may be a read error: a much more frequent sequence differs by one nucleotide. The chain couples TRBV6-1 to TRBJ1-6, with D unresolved. The V and J ends lost 5 bases and 10 bases respectively, with 12 bases between them. Looked up from germline, CDR1 is MNHNS and CDR2 is SASEGT. The CDR3 runs 13 residues. CDR3 sequence reads: CASSTDTQSPLHF. For the CDR3, the DNA is TGTGCCAGCAGTACCGATACACAATCACCCCTCCACTTT.

A note on this clone: The junction and the germline gene differ at one end; a read error may be behind it. The genes are TRBV5-4 and TRBJ1-1; D gene unclear. The CDR3 has 15 residues. CDR1 is SGHNT, CDR2 YYREEE, per germline (reference sequence). CDR3 protein: CASRLDVTANTEAFF. CDR3 DNA: TGTGCCAGCAGATTGGACGTCACAGCAAACACTGAAGCTTTCTTT.

As concerns this clone: This may be a read error, as it is one base from a much larger clone. CDR3 protein: CSALLAGGDLNEQFF. The CDR3 DNA is TGCAGTGCCCTACTAGCGGGAGGAGACTTAAATGAGCAGTTCTTC. The V and J genes are TRBV20-1 and TRBJ2-1; 12 bases agree with TRBD2. CDR1 is DFQATT and CDR2 is SNEGSKA in the germline V gene (reference sequence). The CDR3 extends over 15 amino acids. The trim removed 6 bases at V and 7 bases at J, leaving 10 bases unmatched.

This clone was observed at least ten times. The chain joins TRBV9 to TRBJ2-5; 9 bases are a match to TRBD2. V lost 0 bases and J lost 2; bases outside the gene matches: 8. The V gene's germline CDR1 is SGDLS and CDR2 YYNGEE. This CDR3 has 17 residues. The CDR3 spells CASSVALGLAGQETQYF. The DNA for the CDR3 is TGTGCCAGCAGCGTAGCCCTCGGGCTAGCGGGACAAGAGACCCAGTACTTC.

This clone was seen repeatedly, ten times or more. The rearrangement uses TRBV7-9 and TRBJ1-1; D remains unclear. Germline CDR1 and CDR2: SEHNR and FQNEAQ (reference sequence). There are 12 residues in the CDR3. The V end was cut by 4 bases, the J end by 6 bases, with 9 bases between. The CDR3 loop is CASSSWGPEAFF. As DNA, the CDR3 is TGTGCCAGCAGCTCTTGGGGTCCTGAAGCTTTCTTT.

The rearrangement joins TRBV5-1 to TRBJ2-7, with TRBD1 matching over 8 bases. The germline CDR1 and CDR2 sequences are SGHRS and YFSETQ. Losses at the gene ends were 6 bases for V and 0 bases for J; bases not matched to a gene: 8. CDR3 size: 15 residues. The CDR3 region has the DNA TGCGCCAGCATGCCCCCCGGGACAGGCTCCTACGAGCAGTACTTC. The encoded protein is CASMPPGTGSYEQYF. Together with reference TRBV5-1 and TRBJ2-7, the CDR3 gives the full variable domain: KAGVTQTPRYLIKTRGQQVTLSCSPISGHRSVSWYQQTPGQGLQFLFEYFSETQRNKGNFPGRFSGRQFSNSRSEMNVSTLELGDSALYLCASMPPGTGSYEQYFGPGTRLTVT.

In regard to this clone: A read error may account for a junction end that differs from germline. V gene TRBV28 combines with J gene TRBJ1-1, with TRBD1 identical over 7 bases. Germline V gene lookup returns CDR1 MDHEN and CDR2 SYDVKM. CDR3 size: 14 residues. Here the CDR3 DNA reads TGTGCCAGCAGTGTACCGGGAAGACAGGGTGAACCTTTCTTT. Its translation: CASSVPGRQGEPFF.

This clone was counted ten times or more. This clone may be a read error of a much larger clone one base away. This chain uses TRBV6-5 with TRBJ2-5; D unclear. This CDR3 spans 14 amino acids. Germline V gene data show CDR1 as MNHEY and CDR2 as SVGAGI. CDR3 in amino acids: CASSYGLNQETQYF. The CDR3 DNA is TGTGCCAGCAGTTATGGGTTAAACCAGGAGACCCAGTACTTC.

Ten or more counts support this clone. The chain uses TRBV7-2 and TRBJ2-1; TRBD2 matches at 7 bases. CDR1 is SGHTA and CDR2 is FQGNSA in the germline V gene. The junction had 11 bases not matched to a gene; V was cut back by 5 bases and J by 7 bases. The CDR3 is 15 amino acids. The CDR3 protein is CASSPPAGRVNEQFF. In nucleotides, the CDR3 is TGTGCCAGCAGCCCACCAGCGGGGAGGGTTAATGAGCAGTTCTTC.

There are a few counts of this clone. This sample also contains other DNA sequences that code for the same CDR3. V and J are TRBV27 and TRBJ2-7; 9 bases match TRBD1. V shed 2 bases, J shed 2 bases, and the junction held 4 bases outside the gene matches. CDR3 length: 15 residues. Per germline, CDR1 MNHEY and CDR2 SMNVEV (reference sequence). The CDR3 loop is CASSLTGQGAYEQYF. The CDR3 DNA reads as TGTGCCAGCAGTTTAACGGGACAGGGTGCCTACGAGCAGTACTTC.

The rearrangement joins TRBV12-3 or TRBV12-4 to TRBJ2-5, with D perhaps given as TRBD1 or TRBD2 (5 bases each). The CDR3 length is 14 residues. Trimming pared 3 bases from V and 2 bases from J, leaving 10 bases between. CDR3 region: CASSLGTVQETQYF. In DNA, the CDR3 is TGTGCCAGCAGTTTGGGGACGGTACAAGAGACCCAGTACTTC.